The T cell receptor beta chain described here comes from a study of cytomegalovirus exposure and HLA in healthy donors. Study-wide results and caveats: A later analysis showed that HLA-associated TCR beta chains had undergone more clonal expansion than equally common others. Researchers catalogued roughly 150 TCR beta chains as cytomegalovirus-associated.

In this sample, this clone turned up a few times. Its matching antigen is unknown. V was clipped by 5 bases and J by 6 bases, with 13 bases between them. Germline lookup yields CDR1 MNHEY and CDR2 SVGAGI. The CDR3 runs 13 residues. PCR amplification relied on 60 Vbeta primers (plus 13 Jbeta primers). Data came from immunoSEQ multiplex PCR; TCRdb stores just in-frame clones and leaves some out. Counted here are some 66,000 clones, roughly 80% occurring once; the ten biggest clones make up 2.5% to 3%. This clonotype was sampled from a woman aged 25-40 years in good health and CMV-seronegative. The chain carries TRBV6-5 and TRBJ1-2; D may be TRBD1 (5 bases). Sequences were obtained from PBMCs. The CDR3 DNA reads TGTGCCAGCAGTCCCCTGGGGCCAGATGGCTACACCTTC. It yields the protein CASSPLGPDGYTF.